Detailed here is one TCR beta chain. The antigen is undetermined. The sample belongs to a study of early T cells in non-severe SARS-CoV-2 infection. Study-wide findings and caveats: Anti-spike CD8 responses were favored by VDJdb matching, which missed private and CD4 specificities.

V lost 2 bases to trimming and J lost 9 bases; unmatched junction nucleotides: 9. Germline assignment: CDR1 LNHNV and CDR2 YYDKDF (reference sequence). The CDR3 sequence is 15 residues long. Unique molecular identifiers were attached to individual cDNA molecules. MiXCR, applied by TCRdb to the 5' RACE reads, yields one record per CDR3 protein. The sample lists 65,000 to 95,000 distinct CDR3 sequences; over 9% were seen once. The sequence was obtained from an adult who was a healthcare worker with PCR-confirmed SARS-CoV-2 infection or an uninfected control (not recorded which). This chain links TRBV15 with TRBJ2-1; 8 bases line up with TRBD2. Material for sequencing was whole blood. The CDR3 DNA is TGTGCCACCAGCAGACCAGTAGGGACTAGGAGTGAGCAGTTCTTC. Its protein product is CATSRPVGTRSEQFF.